The sequence of this T cell receptor (beta chain) was determined in a study of response to subunit inactivated influenza vaccine. Each CDR3 protein gets one entry after TCRdb re-called the RT-PCR reads with MiXCR. The data show more than 450,000 distinct CDR3 sequences, about 11% seen once. J lost 6 bases, V lost 3 bases, and 5 bases had no gene match. The germline CDR1 and CDR2 sequences are KGHSH and LQKENI. The CDR3 runs 14 residues. This clonotype was seen only a few times. These data were likewise used in another study, on T cells expressing NK-cell markers. According to that study: UMI-tagged 5'RACE template switching yielded the TCR beta cDNA. Among several donors, these clonotypes also ranked first in the CD3+CD56-NKG2C+ fraction.

J is TRBJ2-4 and V is TRBV18; 7 bases map to TRBD1. This TCR was recovered from a man aged 45-60 years who received an inactivated influenza vaccine. Sequenced material: PBMCs from blood, taken on the day of vaccination. CDR3 protein: CASSPRQGGNIQYF. In nucleotides, the CDR3 is TGTGCCAGCTCACCGAGACAGGGTGGAAACATTCAGTACTTC.